This T cell receptor (beta chain) is drawn from a study of T-cell memory formation after mild COVID-19. This CDR3 contains 13 residues. Germline values: CDR1 DFQATT, CDR2 SNEGSKA (reference sequence). V gave up 8 bases and J gave up 7 bases; unmatched junction bases: 10. In its sample, this clonotype was seen a few times. Constant-segment-primed 5'RACE gave TCR alpha and TCR beta cDNA libraries with sample barcodes and UMIs. MiXCR, applied by TCRdb to the 5' RACE reads, yields one record per CDR3 protein. This sample has fewer than 300,000 distinct CDR3 sequences, with around 17% found just once. This chain connects TRBV20-1 to TRBJ2-1, with 8 bases that match TRBD2. Sequenced material: PBMCs or a T cell subset sorted from them (not recorded which). This sequence was found in a man in his late teens or twenties who had mild COVID-19 (a few samples of this study predate the infection). Cell type and time point are not known. This CDR3 reads CSHTGTSRNEQFF. The DNA of the CDR3 is TGCAGTCATACCGGGACTAGTAGAAATGAGCAGTTCTTC.